The 25 T cell receptor beta chains below were found in one sample sequenced in a study of cytomegalovirus exposure and HLA in healthy donors. Both 60 Vbeta primers and 13 Jbeta primers went into the PCR. Using immunoSEQ multiplex PCR, the repertoire was profiled, and TCRdb retains in-frame clones only, with some absent. The sample contains approximately 190,000 clones, 87% of which appear only once. Sequencing input: PBMCs. These receptors were obtained from a man aged 25-40 years in good health and CMV-seronegative.

The gene calls are TRBV7-2 and TRBJ2-2; a weak D match, TRBD1 (5 bases). This CDR3 is built from 12 residues. In germline, CDR1 is SGHTA, CDR2 FQGNSA. V gave up 3 bases and J gave up 7 bases, with 6 bases separating them. CDR3 bases: TGTGCCAGCAGCTTTAGGGGCGGGGAGCTGTTTTTT. The encoded protein is CASSFRGGELFF.

The CDR3 sequence is CARSQRVRDTQYF. For the CDR3, the DNA is TGTGCCAGGTCCCAGCGAGTGAGAGATACGCAGTATTTT. This sequence joins TRBV30 and TRBJ2-3; no firm D call. V lost 8 bases and J lost 5, with 17 bases in between. Germline V gene data show CDR1 as GTSNPN and CDR2 as SVGIG (reference sequence). The CDR3 sequence is 13 residues long.

This rearrangement joins TRBV5-1 to TRBJ1-5; 7 nucleotides agree with TRBD1. V lost 5 bases to trimming and J lost 7 bases; unmatched junction nucleotides: 6. The CDR3 is made up of 13 amino acids. Germline V gene data show CDR1 as SGHRS and CDR2 as YFSETQ. Here the CDR3 DNA reads TGCGCCAGCAGTGACAGGGTGGGACAGCCCCAGCATTTT. Translation: CASSDRVGQPQHF.

The chain recombines TRBV4-3 with TRBJ2-3; TRBD2 matches 9 bases. Trimming took 1 base from V and 1 from J; bases not matched to a gene: 3. Per the germline V gene, CDR1 is LGHNA and CDR2 is YSLEER. This CDR3 spans 16 amino acids. The CDR3 bases are TGCGCCAGCAGCCAAGCACTAGCGGGCCGCACAGATACGCAGTATTTT. It codes for CASSQALAGRTDTQYF.

This clone was seen a few times. The chain links TRBV7-2 to TRBJ1-3; D unclear. V gave up 3 bases and J gave up 9 bases, with 15 bases separating them. This CDR3 contains 14 residues. CDR1 is SGHTA and CDR2 is FQGNSA in the germline V gene. The CDR3 DNA reads TGTGCCAGCAGCTTGGGCATCTCCCCGGTCACCATATATTTT. It is translated as CASSLGISPVTIYF.

The V gene is TRBV30, the J gene TRBJ2-5; 11 bases are shared with TRBD1. There are 15 residues in the CDR3. Germline V gene data show CDR1 as GTSNPN and CDR2 as SVGIG (reference sequence). V gave up 3 bases and J gave up 7 bases; unmatched junction bases: 10. CDR3 in amino acids: CAWRIPDRGLGTQYF. The CDR3 nucleotides read TGTGCCTGGAGAATCCCGGACAGGGGGCTCGGGACCCAGTACTTC.

The chain recombines TRBV5-4 with TRBJ2-2; TRBD1 agrees at 9 bases. The CDR3 spans 16 residues. Germline V gene sequence: CDR1 SGHNT, CDR2 YYREEE (reference sequence). Unmatched junction bases numbered 4, after V lost 2 bases and J lost 2 bases. CDR3 sequence (DNA): TGTGCCAGCAGCTTAAGGACAGGGGTAAACACCGGGGAGCTGTTTTTT. This translates into CASSLRTGVNTGELFF.

The chain is built from TRBV7-2 and TRBJ1-1, with D maybe TRBD1 (6 bases). Germline V gene lookup returns CDR1 SGHTA and CDR2 FQGNSA. V dropped 2 bases and J dropped 2 bases, with 12 bases sitting between them. This CDR3 comprises 15 residues. CDR3 DNA sequence: TGTGCCAGCAGCTTAACGGGGACAACAAACACTGAAGCTTTCTTT. As protein: CASSLTGTTNTEAFF.

The V gene is TRBV5-6, the J gene TRBJ2-2; 7 positions match TRBD1. Germline CDR1 SGHDT, CDR2 YYEEEE. CDR3 length: 15 residues. With 1 base clipped from V and 4 bases from J, the junction kept 4 bases outside the gene matches. The CDR3 loop is CASSLTGVGTGELFF. The CDR3 nucleotides are TGTGCCAGCAGCTTGACAGGGGTAGGCACCGGGGAGCTGTTTTTT.

The chain uses TRBV28 and TRBJ1-5, with a tentative D call TRBD1 (6 bases). V was pared by 6 bases and J by 7 bases, with 16 bases between. Germline V gene lookup returns CDR1 MDHEN and CDR2 SYDVKM. CDR3 length equals 14 residues. Here the CDR3 reads CASRETGRGQPQHF. The CDR3, as DNA: TGTGCCAGCAGGGAAACAGGGCGGGGGCAGCCCCAGCATTTT.

Turning to this clone: This CDR3 is also generated by other DNA sequences in the sample. V is TRBV28 and J is TRBJ2-7; D perhaps matches TRBD2 (5 bases). The length of the CDR3 is 17 residues. The V gene lost 6 bases and the J gene lost 0 bases, with 21 bases spanning the gap. CDR1 and CDR2 from the germline V gene are MDHEN and SYDVKM. This chain's CDR3 is CASSWRSTRTSSYEQYF. CDR3 DNA: TGTGCCAGCAGCTGGAGGAGTACGCGGACCAGCTCCTACGAGCAGTACTTC.

The CDR3 here is CASSDSRNSNQPQHF. Written as DNA, the CDR3 is TGTGCCAGCAGTGATAGCAGAAATAGCAATCAGCCCCAGCATTTT. This chain links TRBV2 with TRBJ1-5; D uncertain. V dropped 3 bases and J dropped 0 bases, with 9 bases sitting between them. This CDR3 is 15 amino acids long. The germline V gene has CDR1 SNHLY and CDR2 FYNNEI.

V gene TRBV27 combines with J gene TRBJ2-3; D call uncertain. Germline CDR1 and CDR2: MNHEY and SMNVEV (reference sequence). Deletions cut 3 bases from V and 0 bases from J, with 4 bases between. CDR3 length equals 13 residues. CDR3 DNA: TGTGCCAGCAGTTTCCCGAGCACAGATACGCAGTATTTT. It codes for CASSFPSTDTQYF.

The chain is built from TRBV11-2 and TRBJ2-7; 9 bases agree with TRBD1. Germline loops: CDR1 SGHAT, CDR2 FQNNGV. Losses at the gene ends were 5 bases for V and 0 bases for J; bases not matched to a gene: 5. This CDR3 is 15 amino acids long. The CDR3 nucleotides read TGTGCCAGCAGCGTGGACAGGGGAAGCTCCTACGAGCAGTACTTC. It codes for CASSVDRGSSYEQYF.

The CDR3 protein is CASTRLGRRETQYF. The DNA for the CDR3 is TGTGCCAGCACCCGCCTTGGACGGAGGGAGACCCAGTACTTC. The chain employs TRBV6-5 and TRBJ2-5, with D perhaps matching TRBD2 (5 bases). This CDR3 region has 14 residues. V lost 7 bases to trimming and J lost 5 bases, with 17 bases between them. Germline values: CDR1 MNHEY, CDR2 SVGAGI.

The J gene is TRBJ1-4, the V gene TRBV19, with D maybe TRBD1 (6 bases). V dropped 7 bases and J dropped 7 bases, with 10 bases sitting between them. This CDR3 has 12 residues. Germline V gene data show CDR1 as LNHDA and CDR2 as SQIVND (reference sequence). CDR3 in DNA: TGTGCCAGTAAACAGGGCGGTGAAAAACTGTTTTTT. Protein sequence: CASKQGGEKLFF.

This rearrangement joins TRBV6-1 to TRBJ2-5, with no clear D. The germline V and J ends were trimmed by 10 bases and 2 bases, with 20 bases remaining between them. This CDR3 has 15 amino acids. Germline lookup yields CDR1 MNHNS and CDR2 SASEGT. The DNA of the CDR3 is TGTGCCACCGAAAATTATCTGAAACGGCAAGAGACCCAGTACTTC. Translated: CATENYLKRQETQYF.

This clone was counted once. The chain uses TRBV2 and TRBJ1-1; 7 nucleotides match TRBD1. Germline V lookup: CDR1 SNHLY, CDR2 FYNNEI. The CDR3 has 11 residues. Trimming at V came to 11 bases and at J to 7 bases, leaving 7 bases not matched to a gene. The CDR3 reads CASMDRIEAFF. DNA of the CDR3: TGTGCCTCAATGGACAGGATTGAAGCTTTCTTT.

Concerning this clone itself: At one boundary the junction diverges from the germline segment, which might be a read error. The rearrangement joins TRBV7-7 to TRBJ2-1; D is unresolved. The germline V gene has CDR1 SSHAT and CDR2 FNYEAQ (reference sequence). This CDR3 has 15 residues. CDR3 DNA: TGTGCTAGCAGCCACACTACTTCGTCCTACAATGAGCAGTTCTTC. This translates into CASSHTTSSYNEQFF. The variable domain in full, with the rest retrieved from reference TRBV7-7 and TRBJ2-1, is GAGVSQSPRYKVTKRGQDVTLRCDPISSHATLYWYQQALGQGPEFLTYFNYEAQPDKSGLPSDRFSAERPEGSISTLTIQRTEQRDSAMYRCASSHTTSSYNEQFFGPGTRLTVL.

This chain joins TRBV11-3 and TRBJ2-2; no clear D. The length of the CDR3 is 14 residues. The germline V gene has CDR1 SGHNT and CDR2 YENEEA. V was trimmed by 1 base and J by 7 bases, leaving 10 bases between them. DNA for the CDR3: TGTGCCAGCAGCTTAGGAGCCCGAGGCGGGGAGCTGTTTTTT. It translates to CASSLGARGGELFF.

CDR3 sequence reads: CASSPIPTDMGGYTF. The CDR3 DNA follows: TGTGCCAGCAGTCCAATCCCGACGGACATGGGGGGCTACACCTTC. V and J are TRBV27 and TRBJ1-2, with D perhaps TRBD1 (5 bases). V was clipped by 5 bases and J by 8 bases, with 21 bases between them. The CDR3 length is 15 residues. Germline V gene lookup returns CDR1 MNHEY and CDR2 SMNVEV (reference sequence).

This chain links TRBV2 with TRBJ2-7, with a weak D call TRBD1 (5 bases). The V gene lost 6 bases and the J gene lost 3 bases, with 18 bases spanning the gap. CDR3 size: 15 residues. CDR1 and CDR2 from the germline V gene are SNHLY and FYNNEI. The CDR3 sequence: CASRSNRWEHYEQYF. As DNA, the CDR3 is TGTGCCAGCAGAAGTAACAGGTGGGAACACTACGAGCAGTACTTC. The whole variable domain, remainder taken from reference TRBV2 and TRBJ2-7, is EPEVTQTPSHQVTQMGQEVILRCVPISNHLYFYWYRQILGQKVEFLVSFYNNEISEKSEIFDDQFSVERPDGSNFTLKIRSTKLEDSAMYFCASRSNRWEHYEQYFGPGTRLTVT.

This rearrangement joins TRBV5-4 to TRBJ2-5; possible D gene TRBD1, 5 bases. Germline V lookup: CDR1 SGHNT, CDR2 YYREEE (reference sequence). With 4 bases removed from V and 5 bases from J, the gap between germline ends came to 18 bases. The length of the CDR3 is 15 residues. CDR3 bases: TGTGCCAGCAGCCACCCCCAGGGTGTACGGGAGACCCAGTACTTC. Amino acids: CASSHPQGVRETQYF.

The rearrangement uses TRBV6-1 and TRBJ2-1; D unclear. The CDR3 has 10 residues. The V gene's germline CDR1 is MNHNS and CDR2 SASEGT. The germline V and J ends were trimmed by 8 bases and 8 bases, with 7 bases remaining between them. The CDR3 loop reads CASDPDEQFF. The CDR3 DNA is TGTGCCAGCGATCCAGATGAGCAGTTCTTC.

This clone has only one observation. CDR3: CASSDSQFPAYEQYF. CDR3 DNA sequence: TGTGCCAGCAGTGATAGCCAGTTCCCCGCCTACGAGCAGTACTTC. The chain employs TRBV2 and TRBJ2-7; D unresolved. This CDR3 has 15 amino acids. Germline V gives CDR1 SNHLY, CDR2 FYNNEI. V was trimmed by 3 bases and J by 2 bases, leaving 14 bases between them.